Here is one T cell receptor beta chain with its context. The CDR3 loop spans 15 amino acids. The J segment lost 4 bases and the V segment lost 6 bases, leaving 8 bases of the junction unmatched. CDR1 is MDHEN, CDR2 SYDVKM, per germline. The sample comes from a study of blood T cells in healthy people across ages. Using a J-beta primer mix together with a sample-barcoded 5' primer, a second PCR was run for about 6 to 12 cycles. Each of the samples gave a minimum of 2.5 million paired-end reads that contained CDR3. TCRdb passed the 5' RACE reads through MiXCR, listing each CDR3 protein once. The sample includes roughly 730,000 distinct CDR3 sequences, 45% to 70% seen only once; the top ten take about a quarter.

The sample taken for sequencing was blood. The J gene is TRBJ1-4, the V gene TRBV28, with 7 bases that match TRBD1. The receptor's source is a man aged 35-49 years in good health. The CDR3 sequence is CASSQWTGGNEKLFF. Here the CDR3 DNA reads TGTGCCAGCAGCCAATGGACAGGAGGTAATGAAAAACTGTTTTTT.